There are a few counts of the clone carrying this TCR beta chain. As yet, its antigen is unknown. These data belong to a study of CD8+ T cells in alopecia areata. The study's findings and limits: Although TCR sharing was seen in mice, sharing across patients was less clear, possibly for HLA-related reasons. Scalp repertoires also include resident alphabeta T cells from normal skin.

Extracted RNA was reverse transcribed into cDNA, the sequencing template. Sequenced by immunoSEQ multiplex PCR; TCRdb stores in-frame clones only, minus some. The sample lists a few hundred thousand clones, roughly two fifths occurring once. The treatment here: oral pan-JAK inhibitor, 5-10 mg twice daily. The authors sorted CD4+ and CD8+ T cells from PBMCs. Germline CDR1 reads SGDLS; CDR2 reads YYNGEE. The CDR3 loop spans 15 amino acids. V lost 4 bases and J lost 1, with 14 bases in between. The TCR was taken from a human donor with alopecia areata. This chain joins TRBV9 and TRBJ1-2; D unresolved. This sample comprised CD4+ T cells sorted from blood, obtained between weeks 30 and 35, from a patient treated with tofacitinib. CDR3 DNA sequence: TGTGCCAGCAGCCACCCCGACCGACTTAACTATGGCTACACCTTC. Protein sequence: CASSHPDRLNYGYTF.